The sequence of this TCR beta chain was determined in a study of T cells in Graves' hyperthyroidism and ophthalmopathy (dated 2019 in TCRdb). Broadly, across the study: Peripheral blood samples were taken at initial diagnosis, before any treatment was given. The paper describes TCR Vbeta CDR3 sequencing of 120 to 150 peripheral blood samples, made up of fewer than 50 ophthalmopathy patients, roughly 80 hyperthyroidism patients and about 17 progressor patients. Prospective prediction of ophthalmopathy was tested in an independent validation cohort of fewer than 20 hyperthyroidism patients and approximately 17 patients who later progressed to ophthalmopathy. TCR V-J signatures able to tell the groups apart were searched for in a discovery cohort of 90 to 100 patients, of whom roughly 42 had Graves' ophthalmopathy and about 60 had stable Graves' hyperthyroidism. Thyroid tissue and blood T-cell repertoires from roughly six Graves' hyperthyroidism patients were also compared in the study. The approximately 100 discovery patients were divided at random into training and test sets in a 7:3 ratio. Following sampling, methimazole starting at 30 mg daily was given to hyperthyroidism patients, and high-dose intravenous methylprednisolone was given to ophthalmopathy patients.

At the junction V is shortened by 1 base and J by 1 base, with 4 bases in between. The CDR3 sequence holds 13 residues, the cysteine and phenylalanine included. The kept DNA is CDR3 alone, 39 bases in frame from the first base. CDR1 and CDR2 are drawn from the germline V gene: SGHTA, FQGTGA. Hyperthyroidism patients were aged 18 to 65 years and newly diagnosed, with disease duration of less than 2 months. Patients with uncontrolled infections, other autoimmune diseases, pregnancy or lactation were excluded. Diagnoses were based on clinical symptoms, serum thyroxine and TRAb, thyroid ultrasound and orbital computed tomography. Blood from progressor patients was collected at the time of first diagnosis with hyperthyroidism, before any ophthalmopathy symptoms had appeared. PBMCs were separated from around 9.1 ml of fresh peripheral blood using Ficoll-Paque density gradient centrifugation. Progressor patients were first diagnosed with Graves' hyperthyroidism and then developed ophthalmopathy during follow-up. Total RNA was extracted using Trizol reagent, and RNA quality was assessed on an Agilent 2100 Bioanalyzer.

The TCR beta CDR3 regions were amplified from the RNA transcripts. For the first round of RT-PCR on the TCR CDR3, the HTBI primer set was used together with the Qiagen OneStep RT-PCR kit. Libraries were constructed in a second round of multiplex PCR, after which size selection and purification were performed. Sequencing of the libraries was done on an Illumina HiSeq2000 using paired-end 100 bp reads. As for the original processing: SOAPnuke was used to process the raw data, with reads discarded if the reads contained adapters or uncalled bases, had a mean Phred below 15, or lacked an exact constant-primer or identifier match. High-quality paired reads were merged using COPE v1.2.5, and each unique nucleotide sequence was defined as a clonotype. MiTCR v1.1 was used to align the clonotypes against IMGT TRBV, TRBD and TRBJ reference segments. Only V-J combinations with frequency above 0.0001, covering roughly 99% of repertoires, were analysed. A TCS score was defined as the ratio between F50 (clonal expansion) and ExV (chaos), using BLOSUM62-based TCRdist between CDR3 peptides within each V-J. Welch's t-statistics and random forest reduced 514 V-J features to roughly 13, which were used in a naive Bayes classifier (R e1071). Through fastp at Q25 and MiXCR, TCRdb rebuilt clones from the public reads, retaining in-frame beta chains. Merged by CDR3 protein, the rows form single entries marked with the most common genes and DNA. Here the V and J calls rest on TCRdb's processing, not on the authors' analysis. The sample table holds fewer than 300,000 distinct CDR3 sequences, of which around 15% were seen once. Roughly 30% of the sample is in the top ten clones.

Study-wide findings and limitations: Ophthalmopathy was separated from stable hyperthyroidism by a 13 V-J signature model, with 85% to 90% sensitivity and 81% to 83% specificity obtained in cross-validation and 80%/75% obtained in testing. During validation, the model predicted progression to ophthalmopathy a median of approximately 7 months ahead of onset, with around 71% sensitivity and 72.22% specificity. Most expanded thyroid clonotypes (frequency above 0.001) were also detected in blood, suggesting blood repertoires may reflect thyroid immune responses. No statistical method was used to fix the sample size in advance, and group allocation was not hidden from the investigators.

Points on this clonotype: Its recognized antigen is unknown. This may be a read error: a much more frequent sequence differs by one nucleotide.

Sequenced input: blood. The TCR originated in a woman between 50 and 59 years old with Graves' hyperthyroidism that later progressed to Graves' ophthalmopathy. This sequence uses TRBV7-3 and TRBJ1-1, with the D gene uncertain. The CDR3 reads CASSLIGNTEAFF. The DNA is as follows: TGTGCCAGCAGCTTAATAGGGAACACTGAAGCTTTCTTT.